The clone carrying this TCR beta chain appeared many times. This CDR3 is built from 14 residues. Trimming left V 2 bases short and J 5 bases short, with 11 bases between. Germline CDR1 MGHRA, CDR2 YSYEKL. The data are from a study of T cells in Graves' hyperthyroidism and ophthalmopathy. Regions amplified from RNA transcripts were the TCR beta CDR3 regions. When the TCR CDR3 underwent first-round RT-PCR, the HTBI primer set was used. From the multiplex PCR reads, TCRdb called clonotypes with MiXCR, one entry per CDR3 protein. The profile covers about 37,000 distinct CDR3 sequences, with about 50% appearing a single time and about a sixth taken by the ten largest.

The sequencing sample was made of blood. This clonotype was sampled from a man aged 35 to 55 with Graves' ophthalmopathy. This rearrangement joins TRBV4-1 to TRBJ2-3; D is unclear. The CDR3 DNA follows: TGCGCCAGCAGCCAAAGGCCCGTTGAAGATACGCAGTATTTT. Amino acid sequence: CASSQRPVEDTQYF.